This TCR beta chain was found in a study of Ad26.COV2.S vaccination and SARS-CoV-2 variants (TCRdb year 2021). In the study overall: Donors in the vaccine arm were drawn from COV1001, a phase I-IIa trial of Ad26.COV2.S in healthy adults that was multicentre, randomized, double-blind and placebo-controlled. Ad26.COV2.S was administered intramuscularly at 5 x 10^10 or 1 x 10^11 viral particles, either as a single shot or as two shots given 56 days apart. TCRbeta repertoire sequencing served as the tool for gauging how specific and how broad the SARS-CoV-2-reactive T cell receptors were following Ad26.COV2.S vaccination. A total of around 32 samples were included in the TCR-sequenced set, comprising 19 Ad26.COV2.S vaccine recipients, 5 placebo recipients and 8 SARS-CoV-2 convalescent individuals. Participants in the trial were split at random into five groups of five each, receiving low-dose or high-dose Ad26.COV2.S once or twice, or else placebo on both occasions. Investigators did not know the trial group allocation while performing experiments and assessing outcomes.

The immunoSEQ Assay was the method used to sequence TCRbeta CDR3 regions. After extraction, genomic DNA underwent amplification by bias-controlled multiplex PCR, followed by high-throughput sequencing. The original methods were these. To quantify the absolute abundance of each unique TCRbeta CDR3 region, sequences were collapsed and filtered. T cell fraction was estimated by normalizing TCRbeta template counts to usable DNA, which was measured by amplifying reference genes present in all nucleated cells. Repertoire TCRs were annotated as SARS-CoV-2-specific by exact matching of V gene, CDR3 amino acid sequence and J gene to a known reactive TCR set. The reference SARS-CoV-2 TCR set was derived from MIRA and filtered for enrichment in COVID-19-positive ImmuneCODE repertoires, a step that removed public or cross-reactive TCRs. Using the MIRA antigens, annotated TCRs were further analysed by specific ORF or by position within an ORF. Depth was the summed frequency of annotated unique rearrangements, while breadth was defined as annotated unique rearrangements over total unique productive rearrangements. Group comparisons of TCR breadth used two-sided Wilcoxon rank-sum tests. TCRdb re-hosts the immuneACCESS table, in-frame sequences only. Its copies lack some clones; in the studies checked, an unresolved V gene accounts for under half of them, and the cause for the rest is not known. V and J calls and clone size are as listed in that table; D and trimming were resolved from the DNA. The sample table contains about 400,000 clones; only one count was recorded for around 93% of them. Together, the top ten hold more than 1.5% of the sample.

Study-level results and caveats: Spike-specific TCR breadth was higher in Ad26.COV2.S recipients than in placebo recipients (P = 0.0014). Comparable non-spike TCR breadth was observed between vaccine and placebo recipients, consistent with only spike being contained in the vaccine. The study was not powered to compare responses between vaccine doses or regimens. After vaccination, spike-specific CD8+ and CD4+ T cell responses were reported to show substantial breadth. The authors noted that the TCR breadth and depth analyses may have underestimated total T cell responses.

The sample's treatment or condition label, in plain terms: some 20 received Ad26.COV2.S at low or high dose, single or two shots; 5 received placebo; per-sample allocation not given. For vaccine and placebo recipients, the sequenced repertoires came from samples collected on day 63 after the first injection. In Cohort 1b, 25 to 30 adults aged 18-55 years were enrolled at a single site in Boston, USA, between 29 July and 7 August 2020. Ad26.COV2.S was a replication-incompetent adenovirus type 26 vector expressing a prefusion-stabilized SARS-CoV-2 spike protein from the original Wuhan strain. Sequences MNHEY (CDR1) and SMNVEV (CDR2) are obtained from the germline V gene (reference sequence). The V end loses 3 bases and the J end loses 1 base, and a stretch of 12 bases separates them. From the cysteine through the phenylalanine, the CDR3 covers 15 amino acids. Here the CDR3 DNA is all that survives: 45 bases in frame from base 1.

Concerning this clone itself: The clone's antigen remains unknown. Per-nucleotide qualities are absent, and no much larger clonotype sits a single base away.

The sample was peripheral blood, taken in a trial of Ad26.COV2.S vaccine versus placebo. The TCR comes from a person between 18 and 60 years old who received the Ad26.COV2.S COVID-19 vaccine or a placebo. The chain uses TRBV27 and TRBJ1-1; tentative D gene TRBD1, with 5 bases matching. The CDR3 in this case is CASSFQGGRNTEAFF. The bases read TGTGCCAGCAGTTTTCAGGGCGGTCGGAACACTGAAGCTTTCTTT.